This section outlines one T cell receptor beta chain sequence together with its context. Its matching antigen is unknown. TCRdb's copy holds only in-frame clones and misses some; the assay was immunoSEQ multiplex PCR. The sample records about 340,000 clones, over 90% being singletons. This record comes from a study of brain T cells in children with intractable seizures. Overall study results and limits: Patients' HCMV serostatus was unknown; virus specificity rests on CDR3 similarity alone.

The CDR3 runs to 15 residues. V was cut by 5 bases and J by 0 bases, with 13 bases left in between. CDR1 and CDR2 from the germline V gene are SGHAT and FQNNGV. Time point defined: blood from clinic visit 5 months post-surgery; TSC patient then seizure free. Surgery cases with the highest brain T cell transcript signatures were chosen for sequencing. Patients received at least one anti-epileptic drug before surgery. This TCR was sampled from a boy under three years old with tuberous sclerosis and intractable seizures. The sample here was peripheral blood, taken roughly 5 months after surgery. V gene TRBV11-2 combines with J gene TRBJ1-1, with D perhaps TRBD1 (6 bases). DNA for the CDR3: TGTGCCAGCAGCACTATCGACAGGATGAACACTGAAGCTTTCTTT. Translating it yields CASSTIDRMNTEAFF.